This paragraph reports one T cell receptor beta chain. No cognate antigen has been identified for it. The germline gene is not matched at one end of the junction; a read error may be the cause. The CDR3 covers 15 residues, taking in both the cysteine and the phenylalanine. CDR3 DNA only is kept here, 45 bases in frame from base 1. CDR1 is given as WSHSY and CDR2 as SAAADI, both from the germline V gene. The TCR beta CDR3 regions were amplified from RNA transcripts. For the first round of RT-PCR on the TCR CDR3, the HTBI primer set was used together with the Qiagen OneStep RT-PCR kit. The libraries were constructed in a second round of multiplex PCR and then size-selected and purified. Paired-end sequencing of the libraries was performed with 100 bp reads on an Illumina HiSeq2000. On the authors' methods: SOAPnuke was used to process the raw data, throwing out any read that contained adapters or uncalled bases, had a mean Phred below 15, or lacked an exact constant-primer or identifier match. High-quality paired reads were merged with COPE v1.2.5, and unique nucleotide sequences were defined as clonotypes. MiTCR v1.1 was used to align clonotypes to the IMGT TRBV, TRBD and TRBJ reference segments. The analysis included only V-J combinations with a frequency above 0.0001, which together covered more than 99% of the repertoires. The TCS score was defined as the ratio of F50 (clonal expansion) to E x V (chaos), calculated using BLOSUM62-based TCRdist between CDR3 peptides within each V-J. Welch's t-statistics and random forest reduced roughly 500 V-J features to 10 to 15, which were used in a naive Bayes classifier (R e1071). The Morisita-Horn index was used to measure how similar the thyroid and blood repertoires were. Starting from the raw public reads, TCRdb applied fastp trimming at Q25, assembled clones with MiXCR and retained in-frame beta chains. Entries are consolidated by CDR3 protein sequence, retaining the most common genes and DNA. The V and J calls and clone size are TCRdb's, not the authors'. This sample gives over 500,000 distinct CDR3 sequences in total; around 50% of them show up just once. 35% to 50% of the sample is held by the ten biggest clonotypes.

The sample is drawn from a study of T cells in Graves' hyperthyroidism and ophthalmopathy (dated by TCRdb to between 2018 and 2021). In terms of the full investigation: TCR V-J signatures able to tell the groups apart were searched for in a discovery cohort of some 97 patients, of whom under 45 had Graves' ophthalmopathy and some 60 had stable Graves' hyperthyroidism. Prospective prediction of ophthalmopathy was tested in an independent validation cohort of 18 to 20 hyperthyroidism patients and around 16 patients who later progressed to ophthalmopathy. The roughly 99 discovery patients were divided at random into training and test sets in a 7:3 ratio. In addition, the study compared T-cell repertoires in thyroid tissue and in blood from roughly six Graves' hyperthyroidism patients. Following sampling, methimazole starting at 30 mg daily was given to hyperthyroidism patients, and high-dose intravenous methylprednisolone was given to ophthalmopathy patients. The paper describes TCR Vbeta CDR3 sequencing of 135 peripheral blood samples, made up of about 41 ophthalmopathy patients, approximately 76 hyperthyroidism patients and some 17 progressor patients.

Overall study outcomes, separate from this receptor: A 13 V-J signature model separated ophthalmopathy from stable hyperthyroidism, with nearly 90% sensitivity and roughly 84% specificity in cross-validation and 80%/75% in testing. Sample size was not statistically predetermined, and investigators were not blinded to group allocation. Most expanded thyroid clonotypes (frequency above 0.001) were also detected in blood, suggesting blood repertoires may reflect thyroid immune responses. In validation, the model predicted progression to ophthalmopathy with roughly 66% sensitivity and about 73% specificity, a median of approximately 6.5 months before onset.

The study excluded patients with uncontrolled infections, other autoimmune diseases, pregnancy or lactation. Diagnoses relied on clinical symptoms, serum thyroxine and TRAb, thyroid ultrasound and orbital computed tomography. Trizol reagent was used to extract total RNA, and RNA quality was then checked on an Agilent 2100 Bioanalyzer. The receptor's source is an adult woman with Graves' disease, either hyperthyroidism or ophthalmopathy (not recorded which). Sequencing was done on a sample of peripheral blood or thyroid tissue (not recorded which). Rearrangement joined TRBV10-2 to TRBJ1-2; possibly the D gene is TRBD1, per 6 matching bases. The CDR3 protein sequence reads: CASSYSPDSLDGYTF. In nucleotides, the sequence is TGTGCCAGCAGTTACTCGCCGGACAGTCTGGATGGCTACACCTTC.